The rows below give T cell receptor beta chains drawn from one sample of a study of identical twins. A single record per CDR3 protein comes from TCRdb applying MiXCR to the 5' RACE reads. The sample yields hundreds of thousands of distinct CDR3 sequences, roughly 8% seen once. These data also featured in a second study, about yellow fever vaccine responses in identical twins.

The specimen sequenced was PBMCs. All receptors come from a woman between 18 and 29 years old in good health. Both conserved end residues are part of each CDR3. The D gene is left open where the match is weak. Not all rows give a size; the values are once, few, many and, for expanded clones, a class.

j_call d_call v_call clone_size cdr3_aa cdr3_nt
TRBJ2-7 - TRBV29-1 few CSVGGRIGNYEQYF TGCAGCGTTGGTGGCAGGATTGGAAACTACGAGCAGTACTTC
TRBJ1-5 - TRBV20-1 few CSARDEYLSQHF TGCAGTGCTAGAGATGAATATCTCTCCCAGCATTTT
TRBJ1-2 TRBD1 TRBV28 - CASTDRDRVRGGYTF TGTGCCAGCACCGACCGGGACAGGGTACGTGGTGGCTACACCTTC
TRBJ2-7 TRBD2 TRBV9 few CASSPSGRAHEQYF TGTGCCAGCAGCCCCAGCGGGAGGGCCCACGAGCAGTACTTC
TRBJ2-1 - TRBV18 - CASSPLGEGSYNEQFF TGTGCCAGCTCACCTCTGGGGGAAGGGTCCTACAATGAGCAGTTCTTC
TRBJ2-7 - TRBV4-3 few CASSQDSPIQGEFYEQYF TGCGCCAGCAGCCAAGATAGCCCCATACAGGGTGAATTCTACGAGCAGTACTTC
TRBJ2-6 - TRBV28 - CASSFPGLTSSGANVLTF TGTGCCAGCAGTTTCCCAGGACTGACTAGCTCTGGGGCCAACGTCCTGACTTTC
TRBJ1-4 TRBD1 TRBV12-3/TRBV12-4 - CASSTGTGGLGEKLFF TGTGCCAGCAGTACCGGGACAGGGGGCTTAGGTGAAAAACTGTTTTTT
TRBJ1-4 - TRBV28 many CASSFYPSVIEKLFF TGTGCCAGCAGTTTTTACCCGTCCGTAATCGAAAAACTGTTTTTT
TRBJ1-4 - TRBV3-1 - CASSQDWRGEKLFF TGTGCCAGCAGCCAAGATTGGCGGGGGGAAAAACTGTTTTTT
TRBJ2-5 - TRBV14 many CASSHAETQYF TGTGCCAGCAGCCACGCAGAGACCCAGTACTTC
TRBJ2-2 - TRBV11-2 - CASSFDSNANTGELFF TGTGCCAGCAGCTTCGACAGTAATGCGAACACCGGGGAGCTGTTTTTT
TRBJ2-6 - TRBV19 few CASSWAAKFSGANVLTF TGTGCCAGTAGTTGGGCAGCGAAATTCTCTGGGGCCAACGTCCTGACTTTC
TRBJ2-7 - TRBV4-3 - CASSQDPMVGYEQYF TGCGCCAGCAGCCAAGATCCGATGGTTGGTTACGAGCAGTACTTC
TRBJ2-2 - TRBV3-1 - CASSLRSARSAGELFF TGTGCCAGCAGCCTCCGCTCGGCGCGGTCGGCTGGGGAGCTGTTTTTT
TRBJ2-7 - TRBV20-1 few CSARGGDLGREQYF TGCAGTGCTAGGGGGGGAGACTTGGGAAGGGAGCAGTACTTC
TRBJ1-5 - TRBV24-1 - CATGVGDSNQPQHF TGTGCCACTGGCGTAGGGGACAGCAATCAGCCCCAGCATTTT
TRBJ2-7 - TRBV20-1 - CSAKDIRFTYEQYF TGCAGTGCTAAAGACATTCGATTTACCTACGAGCAGTACTTC
TRBJ2-1 - TRBV25-1 many CASKSGVEPYNEQFF TGTGCCAGCAAATCCGGGGTGGAGCCCTACAATGAGCAGTTCTTC
TRBJ2-1 - TRBV5-1 - CASSPSKDFYNEQFF TGCGCCAGCAGCCCATCGAAGGACTTCTACAATGAGCAGTTCTTC
TRBJ2-1 TRBD1 TRBV25-1 - CASSAKTGTAYNEQFF TGTGCCAGCAGTGCAAAAACCGGGACAGCATACAATGAGCAGTTCTTC
TRBJ2-7 TRBD2 TRBV27 many CASWTSGGSHEQYF TGTGCCAGCTGGACTAGCGGGGGGTCCCACGAGCAGTACTTC
TRBJ2-3 TRBD2 TRBV6-2/TRBV6-3 - CASSYSTSGSPDTQYF TGTGCCAGCAGTTACTCGACTAGCGGGAGCCCAGATACGCAGTATTTT
TRBJ2-5 - TRBV7-2 - CASSLARQGETQYF TGTGCCAGCAGCTTAGCCCGGCAGGGAGAGACCCAGTACTTC
TRBJ2-7 - TRBV20-1 few CSARTGFYLEQYF TGCAGTGCTAGGACCGGGTTTTACCTCGAGCAGTACTTC
TRBJ2-7 TRBD2 TRBV7-9 many CASSPTGTSGNEQYF TGTGCCAGCAGCCCAACCGGGACTAGCGGGAACGAGCAGTACTTC
TRBJ2-3 TRBD2 TRBV30 few CAWSLGGTDTQYF TGTGCCTGGAGTCTGGGGGGGACAGATACGCAGTATTTT
TRBJ2-1 TRBD2 TRBV2 - CASTAGLGHNEQFF TGTGCCAGCACTGCGGGACTAGGCCACAATGAGCAGTTCTTC